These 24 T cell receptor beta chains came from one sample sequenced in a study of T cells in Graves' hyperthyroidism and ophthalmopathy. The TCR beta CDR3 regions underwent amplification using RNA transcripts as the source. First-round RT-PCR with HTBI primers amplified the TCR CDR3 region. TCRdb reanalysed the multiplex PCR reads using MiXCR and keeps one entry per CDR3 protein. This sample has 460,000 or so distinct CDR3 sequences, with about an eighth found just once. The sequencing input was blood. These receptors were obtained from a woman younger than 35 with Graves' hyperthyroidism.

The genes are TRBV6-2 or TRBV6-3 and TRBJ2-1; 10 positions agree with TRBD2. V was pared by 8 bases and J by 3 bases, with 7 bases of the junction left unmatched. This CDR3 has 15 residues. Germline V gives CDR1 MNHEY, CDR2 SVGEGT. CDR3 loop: CASYTSGRGYNEQFF. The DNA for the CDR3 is TGTGCCAGCTACACCAGCGGGAGGGGCTACAATGAGCAGTTCTTC.

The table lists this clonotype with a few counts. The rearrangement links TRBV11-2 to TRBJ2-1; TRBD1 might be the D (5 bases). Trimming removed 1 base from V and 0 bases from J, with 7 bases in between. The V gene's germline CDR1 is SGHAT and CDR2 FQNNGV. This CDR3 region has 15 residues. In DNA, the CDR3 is TGTGCCAGCAGCTTAGGCAGGGTCTCCTACAATGAGCAGTTCTTC. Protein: CASSLGRVSYNEQFF.

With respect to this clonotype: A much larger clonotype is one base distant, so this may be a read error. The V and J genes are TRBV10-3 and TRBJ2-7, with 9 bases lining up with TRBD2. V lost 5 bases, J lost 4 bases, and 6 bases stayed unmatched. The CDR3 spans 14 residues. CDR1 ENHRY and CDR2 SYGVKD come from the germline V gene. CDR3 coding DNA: TGTGCCATCAGTCGGATTAGCGGGGGTTACGAGCAGTACTTC. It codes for CAISRISGGYEQYF.

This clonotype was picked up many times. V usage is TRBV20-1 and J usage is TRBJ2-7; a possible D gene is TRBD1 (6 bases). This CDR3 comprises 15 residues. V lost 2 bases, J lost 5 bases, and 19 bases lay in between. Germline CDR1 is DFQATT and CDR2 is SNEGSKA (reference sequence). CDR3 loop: CSARSPGTAGDEQYF. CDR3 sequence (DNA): TGCAGTGCTAGATCTCCCGGGACCGCAGGGGACGAGCAGTACTTC.

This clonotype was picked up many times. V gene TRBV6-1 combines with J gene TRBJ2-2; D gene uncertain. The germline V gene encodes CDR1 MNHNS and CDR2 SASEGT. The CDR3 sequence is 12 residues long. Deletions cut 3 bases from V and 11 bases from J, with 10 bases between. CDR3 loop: CASSDWYSELFF. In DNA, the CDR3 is TGTGCCAGCAGTGACTGGTACTCAGAGCTGTTTTTT.

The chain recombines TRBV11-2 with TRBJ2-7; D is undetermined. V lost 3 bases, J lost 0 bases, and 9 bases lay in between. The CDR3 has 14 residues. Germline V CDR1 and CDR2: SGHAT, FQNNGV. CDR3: CASSFDPNSYEQYF. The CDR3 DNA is TGTGCCAGCAGCTTTGACCCGAACTCCTACGAGCAGTACTTC.

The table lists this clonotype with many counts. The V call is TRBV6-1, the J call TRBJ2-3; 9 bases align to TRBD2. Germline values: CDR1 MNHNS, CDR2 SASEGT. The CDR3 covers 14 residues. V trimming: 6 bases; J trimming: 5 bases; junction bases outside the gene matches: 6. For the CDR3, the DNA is TGTGCCAGCAGGGGCAGGACTAGCGAAGATACGCAGTATTTT. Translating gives CASRGRTSEDTQYF.

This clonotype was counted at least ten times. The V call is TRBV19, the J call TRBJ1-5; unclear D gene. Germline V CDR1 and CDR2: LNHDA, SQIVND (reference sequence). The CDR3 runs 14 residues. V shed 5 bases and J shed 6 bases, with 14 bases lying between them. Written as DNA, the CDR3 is TGTGCCAGTAGTTTTGGGGTCGTTGGTCAGCCCCAGCATTTT. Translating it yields CASSFGVVGQPQHF.

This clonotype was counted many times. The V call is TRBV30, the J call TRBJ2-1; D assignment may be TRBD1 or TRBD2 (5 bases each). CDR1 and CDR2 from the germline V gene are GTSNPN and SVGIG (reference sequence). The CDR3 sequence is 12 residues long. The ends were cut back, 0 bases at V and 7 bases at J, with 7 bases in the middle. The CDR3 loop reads CAWSVEGNEQFF. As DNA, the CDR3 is TGTGCCTGGAGTGTAGAGGGGAATGAGCAGTTCTTC.

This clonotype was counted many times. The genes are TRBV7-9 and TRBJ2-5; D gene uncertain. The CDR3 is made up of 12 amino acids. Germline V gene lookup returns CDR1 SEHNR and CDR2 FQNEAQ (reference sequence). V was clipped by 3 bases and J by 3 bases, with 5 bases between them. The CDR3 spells CASSFGEETQYF. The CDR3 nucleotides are TGTGCCAGCAGCTTTGGGGAAGAGACCCAGTACTTC.

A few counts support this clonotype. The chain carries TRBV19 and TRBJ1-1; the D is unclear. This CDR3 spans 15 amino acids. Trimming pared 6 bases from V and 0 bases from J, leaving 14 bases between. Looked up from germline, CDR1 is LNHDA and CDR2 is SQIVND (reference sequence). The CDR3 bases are TGTGCCAGTAGCCTTCCCTCGGCGATGAACACTGAAGCTTTCTTT. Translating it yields CASSLPSAMNTEAFF. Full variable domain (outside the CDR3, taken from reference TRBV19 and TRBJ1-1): DGGITQSPKYLFRKEGQNVTLSCEQNLNHDAMYWYRQDPGQGLRLIYYSQIVNDFQKGDIAEGYSVSREKKESFPLTVTSAQKNPTAFYLCASSLPSAMNTEAFFGQGTRLTVV.

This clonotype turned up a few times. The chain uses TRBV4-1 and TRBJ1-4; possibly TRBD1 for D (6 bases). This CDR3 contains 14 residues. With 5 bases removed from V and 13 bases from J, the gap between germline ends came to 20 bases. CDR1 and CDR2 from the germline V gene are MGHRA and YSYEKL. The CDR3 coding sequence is TGCGCCAGCAGCTACTCGGGGGCCCATTACGGACTGTTTTTT. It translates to CASSYSGAHYGLFF.

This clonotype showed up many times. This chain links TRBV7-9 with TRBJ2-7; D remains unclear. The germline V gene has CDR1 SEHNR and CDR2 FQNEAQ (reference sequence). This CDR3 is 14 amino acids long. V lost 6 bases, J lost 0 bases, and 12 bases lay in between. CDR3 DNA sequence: TGTGCCAGCAGTCCAAGGCAGCGCTCCTACGAGCAGTACGTC. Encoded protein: CASSPRQRSYEQYV.

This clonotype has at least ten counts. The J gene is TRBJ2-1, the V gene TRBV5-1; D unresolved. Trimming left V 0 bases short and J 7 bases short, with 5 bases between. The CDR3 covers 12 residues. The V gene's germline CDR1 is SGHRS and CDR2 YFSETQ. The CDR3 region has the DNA TGCGCCAGCAGCTTGGCCGTGAATGAGCAGTTCTTC. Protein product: CASSLAVNEQFF.

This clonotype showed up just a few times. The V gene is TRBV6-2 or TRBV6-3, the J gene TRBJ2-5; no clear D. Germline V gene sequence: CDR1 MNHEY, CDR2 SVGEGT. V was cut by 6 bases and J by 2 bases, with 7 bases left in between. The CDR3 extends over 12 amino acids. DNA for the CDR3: TGTGCCAGCAGCTCCGTTCAAGAGACCCAGTACTTC. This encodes CASSSVQETQYF.

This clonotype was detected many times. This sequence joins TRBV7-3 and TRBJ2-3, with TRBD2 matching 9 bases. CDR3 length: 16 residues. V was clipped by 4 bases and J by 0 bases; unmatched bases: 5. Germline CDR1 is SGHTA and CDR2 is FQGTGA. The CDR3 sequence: CASSSTSGHSTDTQYF. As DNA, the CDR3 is TGTGCCAGCAGCTCGACTAGCGGCCACAGCACAGATACGCAGTATTTT.

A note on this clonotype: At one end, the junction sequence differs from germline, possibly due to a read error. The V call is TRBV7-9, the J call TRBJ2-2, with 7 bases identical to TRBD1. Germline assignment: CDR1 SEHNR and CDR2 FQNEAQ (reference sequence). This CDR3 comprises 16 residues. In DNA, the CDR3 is TGTGCCAGCAGCAGCGACAGGGCCCCGAACACCGGGGAGCTGTCTTTT. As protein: CASSSDRAPNTGELSF.

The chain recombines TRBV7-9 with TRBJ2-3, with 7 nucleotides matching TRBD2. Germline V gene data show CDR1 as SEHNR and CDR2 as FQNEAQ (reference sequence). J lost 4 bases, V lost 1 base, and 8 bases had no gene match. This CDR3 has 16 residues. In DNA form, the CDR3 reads TGTGCCAGCAGCTTAGTCTGGCGGGAGTTAGCAGATACGCAGTATTTT. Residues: CASSLVWRELADTQYF.

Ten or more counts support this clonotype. The CDR3 DNA sequence: TGTGCCAGCAGCGCCACGCGAGTCACCGGGGAGCTGTTTTTT. It yields the protein CASSATRVTGELFF. The rearrangement uses TRBV7-2 and TRBJ2-2, with D unresolved. Germline V gene lookup returns CDR1 SGHTA and CDR2 FQGNSA. V was pared by 5 bases and J by 4 bases, with 11 bases between. The CDR3 is 14 amino acids.

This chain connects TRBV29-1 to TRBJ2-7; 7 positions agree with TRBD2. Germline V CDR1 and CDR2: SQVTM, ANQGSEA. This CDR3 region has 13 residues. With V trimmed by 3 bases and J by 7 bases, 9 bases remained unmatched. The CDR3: CSVDVGGAGEQYV. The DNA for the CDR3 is TGCAGCGTTGATGTGGGAGGAGCGGGGGAGCAGTACGTC.

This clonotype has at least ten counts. The CDR3 DNA is TGTGCCAGCAGCTCGCCGCGCCTAGCGATCTACAATGAGCAGTTCTTC. As protein: CASSSPRLAIYNEQFF. The rearrangement joins TRBV7-8 to TRBJ2-1, with a possible D match to TRBD2 (6 bases). The V gene lost 4 bases and the J gene lost 3 bases, with 16 bases spanning the gap. This CDR3 spans 16 amino acids. CDR1 SGHVS and CDR2 FQNEAQ come from the germline V gene.

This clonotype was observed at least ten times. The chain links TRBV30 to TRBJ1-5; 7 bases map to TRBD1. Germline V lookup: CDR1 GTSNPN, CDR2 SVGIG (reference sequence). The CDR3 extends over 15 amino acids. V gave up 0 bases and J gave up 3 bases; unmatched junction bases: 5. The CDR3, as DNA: TGTGCCTGGAGTGTAGGTGGGACAGACAATCAGCCCCAGCATTTT. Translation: CAWSVGGTDNQPQHF.

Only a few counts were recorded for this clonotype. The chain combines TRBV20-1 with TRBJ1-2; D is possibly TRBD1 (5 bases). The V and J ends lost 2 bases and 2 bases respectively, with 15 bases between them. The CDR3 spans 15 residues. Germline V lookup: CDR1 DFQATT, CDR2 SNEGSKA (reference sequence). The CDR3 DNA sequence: TGCAGTGCTAGACTGGGGCTTTCGTTGAACTATGGCTACACCTTC. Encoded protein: CSARLGLSLNYGYTF.

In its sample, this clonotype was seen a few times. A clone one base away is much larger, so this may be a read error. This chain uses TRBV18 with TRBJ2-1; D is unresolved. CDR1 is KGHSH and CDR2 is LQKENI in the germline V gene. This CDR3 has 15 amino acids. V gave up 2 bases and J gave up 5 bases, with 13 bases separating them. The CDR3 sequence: CASSPGIRSHNEQFF. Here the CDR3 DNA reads TGTGCCAGCTCACCAGGCATTCGGTCGCACAATGAGCAGTTCTTC.